One and the same sample provided the 18 T cell receptor beta chains below, sequenced in a study of cytomegalovirus exposure and HLA in healthy donors. PCR was performed using 60 Vbeta and 13 Jbeta primers. Assay used: immunoSEQ multiplex PCR; TCRdb lists only in-frame clones, some missing. Here the sample table reports roughly 73,000 clones. Material: PBMCs. The receptors originated from a man over 45 in good health and CMV-seropositive.

CDR3 loop: CASSFATGDTQYF. In nucleotides, the CDR3 is TGTGCCAGCAGCTTCGCTACGGGGGATACGCAGTATTTT. The chain has TRBV6-6 and TRBJ2-3; perhaps TRBD2 as D (5 bases). With 6 bases removed from V and 6 bases from J, the gap between germline ends came to 13 bases. Per germline, CDR1 MNHNY and CDR2 SVGAGI (reference sequence). The CDR3 runs to 13 residues.

The chain has TRBV7-3 and TRBJ2-3, with a tentative D call TRBD2 (5 bases). Germline assignment: CDR1 SGHTA and CDR2 FQGTGA. This CDR3 is 15 amino acids long. The ends were cut back, 3 bases at V and 3 bases at J, with 13 bases in the middle. The chain's CDR3 is CASSLMRDGTDTQYF. The CDR3 DNA reads TGTGCCAGCAGCTTGATGAGGGATGGGACAGATACGCAGTATTTT.

In DNA, the CDR3 is TGTGCCAGCAGCTTAGCGACGGGGGGCACTGAAGCTTTCTTT. Its translation: CASSLATGGTEAFF. The V and J genes are TRBV7-8 and TRBJ1-1, with D tentatively TRBD1 (5 bases). V lost 0 bases to trimming and J lost 4 bases, with 9 bases between them. The CDR3 runs 14 residues. Germline V gene lookup returns CDR1 SGHVS and CDR2 FQNEAQ.

The chain links TRBV6-1 to TRBJ1-1; TRBD1 matches at 7 bases. Germline CDR1 reads MNHNS; CDR2 reads SASEGT. The length of the CDR3 is 15 residues. V lost 6 bases and J lost 6; bases outside the gene matches: 13. The CDR3: CASSTGTVWVSEAFF. In DNA form, the CDR3 reads TGTGCCAGCAGCACCGGGACAGTCTGGGTTTCTGAAGCTTTCTTT.

The chain is built from TRBV6-5 and TRBJ2-3; D gene unclear. Germline V gene data show CDR1 as MNHEY and CDR2 as SVGAGI. The CDR3 has 14 amino acids. V lost 2 bases, J lost 1 base, and 7 bases lay in between. The CDR3: CASSYPGRTDTQYF. CDR3 DNA: TGTGCCAGCAGTTACCCGGGTCGCACAGATACGCAGTATTTT.

The chain joins TRBV14 to TRBJ2-3; the D gene is possibly TRBD2 (6 bases). The V end was cut by 2 bases, the J end by 5 bases, with 8 bases between. Germline assignment: CDR1 SGHDN and CDR2 FVKESK. The CDR3 is 13 amino acids. The CDR3 is CASSQQGGDTQYF. The CDR3 nucleotides read TGTGCCAGCAGCCAACAGGGAGGAGATACGCAGTATTTT.

The V call is TRBV5-4, the J call TRBJ1-2; 8 nucleotides align to TRBD1. The CDR3 is 14 residues long. After removal of 2 bases from V and 2 bases from J, the junction contained 2 bases not matched to a gene. The germline V gene encodes CDR1 SGHNT and CDR2 YYREEE (reference sequence). The chain's CDR3 is CASSFGTGNYGYTF. The CDR3 coding sequence is TGTGCCAGCAGCTTCGGGACAGGAAACTATGGCTACACCTTC.

The V and J genes are TRBV4-2 and TRBJ1-1; 7 bases map to TRBD1. The CDR3 extends over 14 amino acids. Trimming at V came to 4 bases and at J to 2 bases, leaving 4 bases not matched to a gene. Per germline, CDR1 LGHNA and CDR2 YNFKEQ. The DNA of the CDR3 is TGTGCCAGCAGCCCAGACAGGGAAAACACTGAAGCTTTCTTT. The encoded protein is CASSPDRENTEAFF.

This rearrangement joins TRBV6-6 to TRBJ1-1; 7 nucleotides line up with TRBD1. Germline CDR1 and CDR2: MNHNY and SVGAGI (reference sequence). The CDR3 runs to 14 residues. V was pared by 10 bases and J by 1 base, with 9 bases of the junction left unmatched. This CDR3 is CATSGTGANTEAFF. The CDR3 bases are TGTGCCACCAGCGGAACAGGGGCGAACACTGAAGCTTTCTTT.

The chain has TRBV9 and TRBJ1-1; the D is unclear. This CDR3 region has 14 residues. The V end lost 4 bases, the J end lost 5 bases, and 15 bases lay between the germline ends. CDR1 is SGDLS and CDR2 is YYNGEE in the germline V gene. For the CDR3, the DNA is TGTGCCAGCAGCACGGGGTATAGGAGGACTGAAGCTTTCTTT. Residues: CASSTGYRRTEAFF.

The chain is built from TRBV4-1 and TRBJ2-1, with TRBD1 as a possible D gene (6 bases). Germline loops: CDR1 MGHRA, CDR2 YSYEKL. There are 15 residues in the CDR3. Trimming left V 1 base short and J 2 bases short, with 9 bases between. The CDR3 loop reads CASSQGGTTYNEQFF. CDR3 DNA: TGCGCCAGCAGCCAAGGAGGGACAACCTACAATGAGCAGTTCTTC.

The rearrangement joins TRBV2 to TRBJ2-1; 8 bases align to TRBD2. This CDR3 region has 15 residues. Germline V CDR1 and CDR2: SNHLY, FYNNEI. V was pared by 4 bases and J by 7 bases, with 9 bases of the junction left unmatched. The CDR3 region is CASSVYGREENEQFF. The CDR3 bases are TGTGCCAGCAGTGTATATGGGCGGGAGGAGAATGAGCAGTTCTTC.

The V call is TRBV7-2, the J call TRBJ1-4; the D is unclear. The CDR3 has 15 amino acids. Trimming left V 5 bases short and J 0 bases short, with 10 bases between. CDR1 is SGHTA and CDR2 is FQGNSA in the germline V gene. CDR3 DNA: TGTGCCAGCAGCCTCTCGTCTGCAACTAATGAAAAACTGTTTTTT. It codes for CASSLSSATNEKLFF.

The chain couples TRBV30 to TRBJ2-1, with 7 bases matching TRBD2. The V and J ends lost 0 bases and 10 bases, in that order; junction bases with no gene match: 9. Germline V lookup: CDR1 GTSNPN, CDR2 SVGIG (reference sequence). The CDR3 covers 14 residues. The CDR3 nucleotides read TGTGCCTGGAGTGTATGGGACTATCGTGGGGAGCAGTTCTTC. Residues: CAWSVWDYRGEQFF.

The chain links TRBV14 to TRBJ2-1, with 10 bases aligning to TRBD2. The junction had 3 bases not matched to a gene; V was cut back by 1 base and J by 9 bases. Germline values: CDR1 SGHDN, CDR2 FVKESK. CDR3 length equals 14 residues. The CDR3 nucleotides read TGTGCCAGCAGCCAAGTAGCGGGAGGCGGTGAGCAGTTCTTC. Amino acids: CASSQVAGGGEQFF.

The V gene is TRBV6-5, the J gene TRBJ2-4; 11 nucleotides agree with TRBD1. CDR1 and CDR2 from the germline V gene are MNHEY and SVGAGI. V gave up 4 bases and J gave up 7 bases; unmatched junction bases: 9. The CDR3 loop spans 16 amino acids. The chain's CDR3 is CASSFGDRGNGNIQYF. Written as DNA, the CDR3 is TGTGCCAGCAGTTTCGGGGACAGGGGGAATGGGAACATTCAGTACTTC.

The chain joins TRBV5-1 to TRBJ2-1; the match to TRBD1 covers 8 bases. There are 15 residues in the CDR3. V lost 4 bases and J lost 0; bases outside the gene matches: 3. Germline loops: CDR1 SGHRS, CDR2 YFSETQ. CDR3 nucleotide sequence: TGCGCCAGCAGCCGGGGACAGGTCTCCTACAATGAGCAGTTCTTC. The encoded protein is CASSRGQVSYNEQFF.

The chain combines TRBV18 with TRBJ1-1; D perhaps matches TRBD1 (5 bases). Trimming removed 0 bases from V and 5 bases from J, with 13 bases in between. Germline lookup yields CDR1 KGHSH and CDR2 LQKENI. There are 15 residues in the CDR3. The CDR3 region is CASSPPYRLGTEAFF. The DNA for the CDR3 is TGTGCCAGCTCACCACCCTACAGGTTAGGAACTGAAGCTTTCTTT.